The present TCR beta chain was sequenced within a study of cytomegalovirus exposure and HLA in healthy donors. It was with 60 Vbeta and 13 Jbeta primers that the PCR ran. Some clones are missing from TCRdb's copy, which holds only in-frame ones; the method was immunoSEQ multiplex PCR. The table includes about 150,000 clones, around 84% detected once. In germline, CDR1 is MDHEN, CDR2 SYDVKM. This CDR3 spans 15 amino acids. With 5 bases clipped from V and 4 bases from J, the junction kept 7 bases outside the gene matches. This receptor was obtained from a woman aged 40 to 50 in good health and CMV-seropositive. This chain connects TRBV28 to TRBJ1-5; TRBD1 matches at 8 bases. Sequencing was performed on PBMCs. The CDR3 DNA reads as TGTGCCAGCAGTCCCCGGACAGGGTCAAATCAGCCCCAGCATTTT. Its protein product is CASSPRTGSNQPQHF.